This T cell receptor (beta chain) was recovered during a study of T cell repertoires in ileal Crohn's disease. TCRB immunosequencing input was roughly 500 nanograms of biopsy DNA per sample. Repertoires were generated with immunoSEQ multiplex PCR, while TCRdb's copy carries only in-frame clones and drops some. This sample yields about 7,200 clones, of which around 70% are seen a single time; around 9% belongs to the top ten. Time point meaning: neoterminal ileum biopsy at postoperative endoscopy, about 6 months after surgery. Eligibility required adulthood, ileal or ileocolonic Crohn's disease and indicated ileocolonic resection. The clonotype originates from an adult with Crohn's disease. Sequencing was carried out using ileal tissue.

The CDR3 loop reads CASRASLGQGAGYTF. For the CDR3, the DNA is TGTGCCAGCCGTGCGTCGTTGGGACAGGGGGCTGGCTACACCTTC. The J gene is TRBJ1-2, the V gene TRBV27; the match to TRBD1 covers 12 bases. CDR1 is MNHEY and CDR2 is SMNVEV in the germline V gene (reference sequence). Trimming removed 8 bases from V and 7 bases from J; junction bases left unmatched: 11. The CDR3 consists of 15 residues.